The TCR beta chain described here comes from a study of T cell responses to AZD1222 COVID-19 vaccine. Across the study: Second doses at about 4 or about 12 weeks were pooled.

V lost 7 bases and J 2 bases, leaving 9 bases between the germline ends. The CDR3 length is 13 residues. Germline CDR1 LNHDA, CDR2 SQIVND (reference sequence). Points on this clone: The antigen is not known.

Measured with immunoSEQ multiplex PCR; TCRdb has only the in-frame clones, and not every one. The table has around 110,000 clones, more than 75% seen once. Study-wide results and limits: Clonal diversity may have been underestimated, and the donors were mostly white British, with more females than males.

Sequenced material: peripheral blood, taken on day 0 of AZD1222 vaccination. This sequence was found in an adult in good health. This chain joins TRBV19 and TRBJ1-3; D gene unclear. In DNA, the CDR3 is TGTGCCAGTAACCCCTTAACTGGAAACACCATATATTTT. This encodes CASNPLTGNTIYF.